The count of the clone carrying this TCR beta chain is one. The study sequenced TCR beta in blood CD8+ and CD4+ T cells. The multiple sclerosis controls were treatment-naive patients with relapsing-remitting disease that was stable or active. RNA amounts of about 0.5 to 1 ug underwent reverse transcription with random hexamers. The CDR3 of TCR beta was amplified by immunoSEQ multiplex PCR across 54 Vbeta and 13 Jbeta. TCRdb re-called the immunoSEQ multiplex PCR reads through MiXCR, storing one row per CDR3 protein. Of around 200,000 distinct CDR3 sequences in the sample, approximately 90% were seen once. The data belong to a study of CD8 T cells in Susac syndrome. The CDR3 length is 14 residues. The V gene end was trimmed by 7 bases and the J gene end by 6 bases; junction bases not matched to a gene: 11. In germline, CDR1 is LNHDA, CDR2 SQIVND (reference sequence).

The rearrangement joins TRBV19 to TRBJ2-7; 8 nucleotides align to TRBD1. The receptor comes from a human donor with multiple sclerosis. Sequencing was carried out using CD8+ T cells from PBMCs. The CDR3 region is CASTAWQGASEQYF. In DNA form, the CDR3 reads TGTGCCAGTACGGCCTGGCAGGGGGCGAGCGAGCAGTACTTC. Full variable domain (missing parts from reference TRBV19 and TRBJ2-7): DGGITQSPKYLFRKEGQNVTLSCEQNLNHDAMYWYRQDPGQGLRLIYYSQIVNDFQKGDIAEGYSVSREKKESFPLTVTSAQKNPTAFYLCASTAWQGASEQYFGPGTRLTVT.